These T cell receptor beta chains were read from a single sample in a study of glioma-infiltrating T cells after dendritic cell vaccination. Sequencing used immunoSEQ multiplex PCR; TCRdb keeps in-frame clones, though not all of them. The table shows approximately 100,000 clones, with roughly four fifths occurring only once. The material was blood, obtained before dendritic cell vaccination. The origin of the receptors is a human donor with glioblastoma. The CDR3 runs from the conserved cysteine through the conserved F or W. The order of the fields is J gene, clone size, D gene, V gene, CDR3 DNA, CDR3 protein. D genes are given only for firm matches. The listing skips clone size in some rows; elsewhere it reads once, few, many or a size class.

J gene: TRBJ2-2
clone size: -
D gene: TRBD2
V gene: TRBV28
CDR3 DNA: TGTGCCAGCAGTCCGGTCCTAGCGGGGGGGACCGGGGAGCTGTTTTTT
CDR3 protein: CASSPVLAGGTGELFF

J gene: TRBJ1-3
clone size: -
D gene: -
V gene: TRBV6-1
CDR3 DNA: TGTGCCAGCACGCAGGGAACGGTCGGAAACACCATATATTTT
CDR3 protein: CASTQGTVGNTIYF

J gene: TRBJ1-4
clone size: -
D gene: -
V gene: TRBV7-9
CDR3 DNA: TGTGCCAGCAGCCACTCTGACAGTCCAACTAATGAAAAACTGTTTTTT
CDR3 protein: CASSHSDSPTNEKLFF

J gene: TRBJ1-1
clone size: once
D gene: -
V gene: TRBV7-9
CDR3 DNA: TGTGCCAGCAGCATCACAGGGGAAGCTTTCTTT
CDR3 protein: CASSITGEAFF

J gene: TRBJ1-4
clone size: -
D gene: TRBD1
V gene: TRBV5-1
CDR3 DNA: TGCGCCAGCAGTCAGGGGGCCAACAATGAAAAACTGTTTTTT
CDR3 protein: CASSQGANNEKLFF

J gene: TRBJ2-1
clone size: once
D gene: TRBD2
V gene: TRBV29-1
CDR3 DNA: TGCAGCGTTACGGGACTAGTATTCTACAATGAGCAGTTCTTC
CDR3 protein: CSVTGLVFYNEQFF

J gene: TRBJ1-4
clone size: many
D gene: -
V gene: TRBV7-9
CDR3 DNA: TGTGCCAGCAGCTTAGTTATAAGTAGCCGGGAAAAACTGTTTTTT
CDR3 protein: CASSLVISSREKLFF

J gene: TRBJ2-7
clone size: -
D gene: TRBD1
V gene: TRBV6-5
CDR3 DNA: TGTGCCAGCAGTTACGGACAGGATTCCTACGAGCAGTACTTC
CDR3 protein: CASSYGQDSYEQYF

J gene: TRBJ1-6
clone size: -
D gene: -
V gene: TRBV27
CDR3 DNA: TGTGCCAGCAGTTTGATCCACAGCTCCTATAATTCACCCCTCCACTTT
CDR3 protein: CASSLIHSSYNSPLHF

J gene: TRBJ2-7
clone size: -
D gene: TRBD2
V gene: TRBV6-4
CDR3 DNA: TGTGCCAGCAGCCCGGGACTAGTGGTCCCTTGCGAGCAGTACTTC
CDR3 protein: CASSPGLVVPCEQYF

J gene: TRBJ1-1
clone size: -
D gene: -
V gene: TRBV5-1
CDR3 DNA: TGCGCCAGCAGCTCGGGGATCATGAACACTGAAGCTTTCTTT
CDR3 protein: CASSSGIMNTEAFF

J gene: TRBJ2-3
clone size: -
D gene: -
V gene: TRBV11-2
CDR3 DNA: TGTGCCAGCAGCTTAGTCGCGCCGGGCACAGATACGCAGTATTTT
CDR3 protein: CASSLVAPGTDTQYF

J gene: TRBJ1-2
clone size: -
D gene: TRBD1
V gene: TRBV29-1
CDR3 DNA: TGCAGCGGCAGGGACAGGGGAAACTATGGCTACACCTTC
CDR3 protein: CSGRDRGNYGYTF